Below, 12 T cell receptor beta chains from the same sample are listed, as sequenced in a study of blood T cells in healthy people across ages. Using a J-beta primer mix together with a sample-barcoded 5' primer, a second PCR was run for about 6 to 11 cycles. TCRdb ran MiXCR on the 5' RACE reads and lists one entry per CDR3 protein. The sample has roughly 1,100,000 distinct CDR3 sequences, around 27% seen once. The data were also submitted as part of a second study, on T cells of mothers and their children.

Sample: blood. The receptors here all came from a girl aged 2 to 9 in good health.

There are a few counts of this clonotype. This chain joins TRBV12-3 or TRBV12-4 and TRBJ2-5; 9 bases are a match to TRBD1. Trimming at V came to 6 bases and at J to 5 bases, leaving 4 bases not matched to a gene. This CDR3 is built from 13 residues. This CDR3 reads CASRQGADETQYF. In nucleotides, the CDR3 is TGTGCCAGCAGACAGGGGGCAGACGAGACCCAGTACTTC.

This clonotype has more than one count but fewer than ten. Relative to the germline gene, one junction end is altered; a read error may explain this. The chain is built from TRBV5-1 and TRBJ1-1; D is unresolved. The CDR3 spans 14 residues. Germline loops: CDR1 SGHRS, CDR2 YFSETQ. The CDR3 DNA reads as TGCACCAGCAGCTTGGAACCCGAGAACACTGAAGCTTTCTTT. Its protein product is CTSSLEPENTEAFF.

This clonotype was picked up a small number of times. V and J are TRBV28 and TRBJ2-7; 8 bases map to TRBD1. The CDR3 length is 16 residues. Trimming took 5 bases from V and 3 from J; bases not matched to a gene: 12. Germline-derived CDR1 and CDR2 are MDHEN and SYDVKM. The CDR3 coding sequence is TGTGCCAGCAGTCGCCTTTCAGGGGGCAAGGGCTACGAGCAGTACTTC. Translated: CASSRLSGGKGYEQYF.

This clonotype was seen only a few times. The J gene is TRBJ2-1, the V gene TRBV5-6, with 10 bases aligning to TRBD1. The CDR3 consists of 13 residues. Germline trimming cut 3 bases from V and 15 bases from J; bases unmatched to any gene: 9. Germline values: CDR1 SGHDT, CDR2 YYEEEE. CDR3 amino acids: CASSSGTGDVVFF. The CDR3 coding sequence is TGTGCCAGCAGCTCAGGGACAGGGGACGTTGTGTTCTTC.

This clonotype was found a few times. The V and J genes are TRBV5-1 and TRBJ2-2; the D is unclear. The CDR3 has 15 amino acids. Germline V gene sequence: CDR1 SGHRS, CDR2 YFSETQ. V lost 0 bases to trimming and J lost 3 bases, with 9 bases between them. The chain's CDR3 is CASSLVVGDTGELFF. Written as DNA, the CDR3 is TGCGCCAGCAGCTTGGTTGTCGGCGACACCGGGGAGCTGTTTTTT.

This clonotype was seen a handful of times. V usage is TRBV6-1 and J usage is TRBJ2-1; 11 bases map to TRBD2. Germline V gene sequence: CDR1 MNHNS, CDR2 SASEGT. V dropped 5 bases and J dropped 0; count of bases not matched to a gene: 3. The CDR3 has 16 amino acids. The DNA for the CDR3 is TGTGCCAGCAGTCTTAGCGGGGGGGACTCCTACAATGAGCAGTTCTTC. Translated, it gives CASSLSGGDSYNEQFF.

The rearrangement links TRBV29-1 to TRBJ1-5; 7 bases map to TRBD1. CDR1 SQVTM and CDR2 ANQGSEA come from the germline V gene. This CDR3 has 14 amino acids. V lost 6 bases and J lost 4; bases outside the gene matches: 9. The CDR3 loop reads CSVSDGTVNQPQHF. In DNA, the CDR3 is TGCAGCGTGTCAGACGGGACAGTGAATCAGCCCCAGCATTTT.

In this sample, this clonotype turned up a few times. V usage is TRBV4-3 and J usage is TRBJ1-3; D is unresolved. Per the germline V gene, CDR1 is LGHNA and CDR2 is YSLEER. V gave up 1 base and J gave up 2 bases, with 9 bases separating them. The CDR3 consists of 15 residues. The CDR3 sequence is CASSQALGTGNTIYF. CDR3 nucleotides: TGCGCCAGCAGCCAAGCTCTGGGTACTGGAAACACCATATATTTT.

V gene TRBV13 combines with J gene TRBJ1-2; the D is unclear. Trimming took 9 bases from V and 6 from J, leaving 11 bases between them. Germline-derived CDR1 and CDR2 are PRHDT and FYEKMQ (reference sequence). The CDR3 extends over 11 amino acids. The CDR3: CASHSPDGYTF. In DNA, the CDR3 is TGTGCCAGTCATTCCCCCGATGGCTACACCTTC. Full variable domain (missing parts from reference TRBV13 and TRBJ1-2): AAGVIQSPRHLIKEKRETATLKCYPIPRHDTVYWYQQGPGQDPQFLISFYEKMQSDKGSIPDRFSAQQFSDYHSELNMSSLELGDSALYFCASHSPDGYTFGSGTRLTVV.

CDR3 region: CASSEQEYGSYEQYF. CDR3 DNA sequence: TGTGCCAGCAGTGAACAGGAATACGGGTCCTACGAGCAGTACTTC. The V gene is TRBV2, the J gene TRBJ2-1; D not certain. The end of the DNA fits TRBJ2-7 better, so the J call may be wrong. CDR3 length equals 15 residues. Per germline, CDR1 SNHLY and CDR2 FYNNEI.

In DNA form, the CDR3 reads TGTGCCAGCAGCCTGCCGGGGGTTCAGCCCCAGCATTTT. Translating gives CASSLPGVQPQHF. The chain couples TRBV12-3 or TRBV12-4 to TRBJ1-5, with a possible D match to TRBD1 (5 bases). V lost 6 bases, J lost 6 bases, and 12 bases lay in between. The CDR3 length is 13 residues.

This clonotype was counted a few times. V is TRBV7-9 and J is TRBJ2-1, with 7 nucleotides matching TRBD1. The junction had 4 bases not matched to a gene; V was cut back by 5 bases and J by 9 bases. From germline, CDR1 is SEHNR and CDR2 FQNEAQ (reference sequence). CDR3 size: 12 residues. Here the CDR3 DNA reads TGTGCCAGCAGCGCAGGGGGAATTGAGCAGTTCTTC. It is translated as CASSAGGIEQFF.